This T cell receptor (beta chain) was captured in a study of regulatory T cells in long-lasting Graves disease. Library construction for TCR beta used iRepertoire HTBI primers and Arm-PCR of CDR3 regions. TCRdb independently ran MiXCR on the multiplex PCR reads; one entry per CDR3 protein. The table lists a few hundred thousand distinct CDR3 sequences, about 11% of them singletons. Time point of the sample: newly diagnosed GD, antithyroid drugs for less than 3 months. Making the TCR library involved RNA that had been extracted from PBMCs. This clonotype was observed many times. Trimming removed 5 bases from V and 1 base from J, with 6 bases in between. The V gene's germline CDR1 is SEHNR and CDR2 FQNEAQ (reference sequence). This CDR3 has 14 residues. These records were also assigned to another study, of T cells in Graves' hyperthyroidism and ophthalmopathy. That source adds: TCR CDR3 underwent first-round RT-PCR with the HTBI primer set.

The chain is built from TRBV7-9 and TRBJ2-6; D is uncertain. This receptor was obtained from a woman aged 18-29 years with Graves disease. The specimen comprised peripheral blood mononuclear cells (PBMCs), sampled at new diagnosis, from a patient treated with antithyroid drugs. CDR3 loop: CASSPRSGANVLTF. In DNA, the CDR3 is TGTGCCAGCAGCCCGCGATCTGGGGCCAACGTCCTGACTTTC.